This T cell receptor beta chain stems from a study of blood T cell repertoires in COVID-19. Method: immunoSEQ multiplex PCR; TCRdb's copy keeps in-frame clones and lacks some. Of a few hundred thousand clones listed, more than 85% are singletons. The CDR3 runs to 14 residues. In germline, CDR1 is MNHEY, CDR2 SMNVEV (reference sequence). V was pared by 2 bases and J by 2 bases, with 10 bases between. The sequence came from a woman in her 70s with active or convalescent COVID-19. Material: peripheral blood. The chain links TRBV27 to TRBJ2-7; D is possibly TRBD1 (5 bases). The CDR3 region is CASSLGHGPYEQYF. The CDR3 nucleotides read TGTGCCAGCAGTTTAGGACACGGGCCCTACGAGCAGTACTTC.